The source of this TCR beta chain is a study of patients and donors after allogeneic stem cell transplantation. MiXCR, run by TCRdb on the RT-PCR reads, gives a single entry per CDR3 protein. The repertoire has about a million distinct CDR3 sequences, around 17% of them found once; the top ten carry around 6%. This CDR3 region has 14 residues. The germline V gene has CDR1 SGDLS and CDR2 YYNGEE. V lost 4 bases and J lost 5, with 15 bases in between. The sequence was obtained from a human donor who was either an allogeneic HSCT recipient or a stem cell or donor lymphocyte infusion donor (not recorded which). It is not recorded whose cells these are; they may come from a transplant donor. The chain links TRBV9 to TRBJ2-5; D may be TRBD1 (8 bases). Sequenced material: blood, either unsorted or a sorted T cell fraction (not recorded which). As DNA, the CDR3 is TGTGCCAGCAGCACAGGGGGGGTGGGGGAGACCCAGTACTTC. This gives the protein CASSTGGVGETQYF.